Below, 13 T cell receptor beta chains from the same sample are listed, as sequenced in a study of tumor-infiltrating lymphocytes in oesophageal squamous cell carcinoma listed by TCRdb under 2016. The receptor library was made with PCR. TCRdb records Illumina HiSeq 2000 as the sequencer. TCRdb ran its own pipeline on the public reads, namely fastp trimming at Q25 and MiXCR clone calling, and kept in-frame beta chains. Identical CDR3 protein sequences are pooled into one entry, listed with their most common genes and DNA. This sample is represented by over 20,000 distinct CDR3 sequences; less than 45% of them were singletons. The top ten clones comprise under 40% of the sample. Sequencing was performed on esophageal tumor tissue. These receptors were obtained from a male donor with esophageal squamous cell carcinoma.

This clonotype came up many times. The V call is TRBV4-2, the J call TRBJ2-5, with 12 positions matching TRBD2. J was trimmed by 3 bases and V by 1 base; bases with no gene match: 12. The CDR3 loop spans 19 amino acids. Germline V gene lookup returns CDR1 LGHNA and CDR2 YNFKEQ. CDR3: CASSQVWPSGGAQEETQYF. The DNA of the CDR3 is TGTGCCAGCAGCCAAGTTTGGCCTAGCGGGGGGGCACAGGAAGAGACCCAGTACTTC.

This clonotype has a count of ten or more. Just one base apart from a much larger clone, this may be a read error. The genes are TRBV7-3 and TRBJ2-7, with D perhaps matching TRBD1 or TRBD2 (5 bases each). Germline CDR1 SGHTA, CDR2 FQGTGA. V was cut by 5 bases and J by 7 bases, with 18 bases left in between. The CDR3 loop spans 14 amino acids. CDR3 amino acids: CASSPAGRAAEQYF. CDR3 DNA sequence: TGTGCCAGCAGCCCGGCAGGGCGGGCGGCTGAGCAGTACTTC.

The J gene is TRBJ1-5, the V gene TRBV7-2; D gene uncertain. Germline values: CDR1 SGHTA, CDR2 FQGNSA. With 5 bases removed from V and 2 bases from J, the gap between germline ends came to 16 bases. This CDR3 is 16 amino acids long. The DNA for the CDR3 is TGTGCCAGCAGCCCCTCCGGTTCAAGGGGCAATCAGCCCCAGCATTTT. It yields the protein CASSPSGSRGNQPQHF.

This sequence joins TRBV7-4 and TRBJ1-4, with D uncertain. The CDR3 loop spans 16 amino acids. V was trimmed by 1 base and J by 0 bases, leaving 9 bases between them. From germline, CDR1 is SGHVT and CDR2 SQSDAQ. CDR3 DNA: TGTGCCAGCAGCTTAGGGCAGCTCGCAACTAATGAAAAACTGTTTTTT. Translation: CASSLGQLATNEKLFF.

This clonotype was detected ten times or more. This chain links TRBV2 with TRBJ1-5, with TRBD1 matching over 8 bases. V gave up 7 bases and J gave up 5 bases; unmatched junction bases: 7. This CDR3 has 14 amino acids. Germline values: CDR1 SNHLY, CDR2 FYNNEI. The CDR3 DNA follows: TGTGCCAGCAAACCCGACAGGGGAGATCAGCCCCAGCATTTT. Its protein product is CASKPDRGDQPQHF.

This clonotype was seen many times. Here the CDR3 DNA reads TGTGCCAGCGGGGTCTCCTACGAGCAGTACTTC. Its translation is CASGVSYEQYF. This chain joins TRBV27 and TRBJ2-7, with D unresolved. CDR1 and CDR2 from the germline V gene are MNHEY and SMNVEV (reference sequence). The CDR3 contains 11 residues. The V and J ends lost 8 bases and 0 bases respectively, with 5 bases between them.

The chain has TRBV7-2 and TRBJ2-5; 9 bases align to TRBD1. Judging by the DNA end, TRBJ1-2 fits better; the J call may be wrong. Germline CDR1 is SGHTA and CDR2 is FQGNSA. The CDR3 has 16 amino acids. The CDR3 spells CASSLGGGQGYYGYTF. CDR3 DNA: TGTGCCAGCAGCTTAGGAGGTGGACAGGGGTACTATGGCTACACCTTC.

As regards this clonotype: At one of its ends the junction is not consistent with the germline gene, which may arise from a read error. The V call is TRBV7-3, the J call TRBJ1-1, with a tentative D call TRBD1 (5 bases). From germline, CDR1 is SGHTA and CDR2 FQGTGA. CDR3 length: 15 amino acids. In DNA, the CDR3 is TGTGCCAGCAGCTTAACAGGCCAGGGAATAAGGGCCGGGTTCTTC. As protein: CASSLTGQGIRAGFF.

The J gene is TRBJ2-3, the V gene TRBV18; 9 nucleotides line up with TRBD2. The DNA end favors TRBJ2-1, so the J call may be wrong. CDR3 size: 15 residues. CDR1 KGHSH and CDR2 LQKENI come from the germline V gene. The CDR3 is CASSLQAGGSETQFF. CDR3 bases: TGTGCCAGCTCACTCCAAGCGGGAGGCAGCGAGACCCAGTTCTTC.

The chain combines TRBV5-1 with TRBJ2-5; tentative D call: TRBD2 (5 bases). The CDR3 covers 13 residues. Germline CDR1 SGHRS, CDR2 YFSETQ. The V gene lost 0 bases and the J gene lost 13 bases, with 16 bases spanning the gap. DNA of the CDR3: TGCGCCAGCAGCTTGGCGAACACCGGGGAGCTGTACTTC. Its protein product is CASSLANTGELYF.

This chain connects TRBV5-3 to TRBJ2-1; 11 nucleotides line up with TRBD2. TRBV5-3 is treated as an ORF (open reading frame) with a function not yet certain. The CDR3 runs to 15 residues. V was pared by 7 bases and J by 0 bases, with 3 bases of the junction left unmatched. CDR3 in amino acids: CARPLAGVSYNEQFF. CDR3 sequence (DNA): TGTGCCAGACCACTAGCGGGGGTCTCCTACAATGAGCAGTTCTTC.

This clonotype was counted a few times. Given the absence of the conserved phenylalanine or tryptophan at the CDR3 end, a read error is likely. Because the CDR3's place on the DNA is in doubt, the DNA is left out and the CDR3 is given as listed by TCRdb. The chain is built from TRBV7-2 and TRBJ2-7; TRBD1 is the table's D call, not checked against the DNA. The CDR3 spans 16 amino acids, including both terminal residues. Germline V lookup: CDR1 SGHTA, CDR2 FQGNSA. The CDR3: CASSLGQGSVGYTFGS.

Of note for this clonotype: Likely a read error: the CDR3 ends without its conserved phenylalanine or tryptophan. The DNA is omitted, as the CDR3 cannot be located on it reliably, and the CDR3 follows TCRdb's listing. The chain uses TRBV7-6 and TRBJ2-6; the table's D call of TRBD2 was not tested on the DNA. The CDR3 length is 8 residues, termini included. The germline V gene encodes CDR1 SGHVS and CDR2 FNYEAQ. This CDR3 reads CASSFSSG.